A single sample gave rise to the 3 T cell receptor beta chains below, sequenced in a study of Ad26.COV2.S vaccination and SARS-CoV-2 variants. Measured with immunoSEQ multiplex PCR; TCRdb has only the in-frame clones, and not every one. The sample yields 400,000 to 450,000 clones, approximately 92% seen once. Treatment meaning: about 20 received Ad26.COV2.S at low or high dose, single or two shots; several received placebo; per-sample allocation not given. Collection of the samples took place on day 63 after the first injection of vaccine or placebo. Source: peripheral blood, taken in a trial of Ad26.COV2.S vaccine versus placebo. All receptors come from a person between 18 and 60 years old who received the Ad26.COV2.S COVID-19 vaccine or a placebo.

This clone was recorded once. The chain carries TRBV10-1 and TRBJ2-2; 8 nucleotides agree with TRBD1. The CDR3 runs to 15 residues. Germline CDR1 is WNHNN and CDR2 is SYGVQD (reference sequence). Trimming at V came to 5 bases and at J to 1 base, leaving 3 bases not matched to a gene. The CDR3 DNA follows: TGCGCCAGCAGTACCGGGACAGGGAACACCGGGGAGCTGTTTTTT. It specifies CASSTGTGNTGELFF.

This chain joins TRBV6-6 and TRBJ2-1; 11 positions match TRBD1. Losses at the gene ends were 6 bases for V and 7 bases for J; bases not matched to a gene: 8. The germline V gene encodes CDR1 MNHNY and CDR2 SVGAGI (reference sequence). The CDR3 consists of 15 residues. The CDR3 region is CASRPPGQGVNEQFF. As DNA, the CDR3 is TGTGCCAGCAGGCCGCCGGGACAGGGGGTGAATGAGCAGTTCTTC.

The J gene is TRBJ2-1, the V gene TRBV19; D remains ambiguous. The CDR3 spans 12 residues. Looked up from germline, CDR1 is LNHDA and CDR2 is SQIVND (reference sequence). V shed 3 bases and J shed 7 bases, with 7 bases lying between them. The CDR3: CASSISVNEQFF. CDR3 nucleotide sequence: TGTGCCAGTAGTATTTCGGTGAATGAGCAGTTCTTC.